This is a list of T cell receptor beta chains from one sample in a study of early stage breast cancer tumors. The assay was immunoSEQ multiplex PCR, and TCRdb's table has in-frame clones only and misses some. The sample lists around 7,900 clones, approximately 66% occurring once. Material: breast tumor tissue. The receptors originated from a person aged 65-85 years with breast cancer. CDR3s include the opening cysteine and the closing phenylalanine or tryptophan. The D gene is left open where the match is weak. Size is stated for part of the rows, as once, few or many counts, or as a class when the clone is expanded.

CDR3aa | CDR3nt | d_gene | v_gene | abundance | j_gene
CASTMGQNQPQHF | TGTGCCAGTACCATGGGGCAGAATCAGCCCCAGCATTTT | . | TRBV19 | . | TRBJ1-5
CASSFPPGSSDRSPLHF | TGTGCCAGCAGTTTCCCTCCGGGGTCCTCGGATCGGTCACCCCTCCACTTT | . | TRBV27 | few | TRBJ1-6
CSVGTGWNTEAFF | TGCAGCGTTGGAACAGGGTGGAACACTGAAGCTTTCTTT | . | TRBV29-1 | medium-sized | TRBJ1-1
CASTRNGGGQETQYF | TGTGCCAGCACTCGGAACGGGGGGGGTCAAGAGACCCAGTACTTC | TRBD2 | TRBV6-5 | . | TRBJ2-5
CASSQGAAGNQPQHF | TGTGCCAGCAGTCAGGGGGCGGCTGGGAATCAGCCCCAGCATTTT | TRBD1 | TRBV6-1 | . | TRBJ1-5
CASSPRQGGQPQHF | TGTGCCAGCAGCCCCCGACAGGGCGGTCAGCCCCAGCATTTT | TRBD1 | TRBV28 | . | TRBJ1-5
CASSFRGSEQFF | TGTGCCAGCAGTTTCAGGGGCTCCGAGCAGTTCTTC | . | TRBV27 | . | TRBJ2-1
CASSPRIDNSPLHF | TGTGCCAGCAGCCCGCGGATAGATAATTCACCCCTCCACTTT | . | TRBV5-8 | once | TRBJ1-6
CASSGLGTKNTGELFF | TGTGCCAGCAGTGGTCTTGGGACAAAGAACACCGGGGAGCTGTTTTTT | . | TRBV25-1 | . | TRBJ2-2
CASSLRTGPTEAFF | TGTGCCAGCAGCCTCCGGACAGGACCAACTGAAGCTTTCTTT | TRBD1 | TRBV7-2 | . | TRBJ1-1
CSVGGQAGEQYF | TGCAGCGTTGGCGGACAGGCGGGGGAGCAGTACTTC | . | TRBV29-1 | few | TRBJ2-7
CASRAQGLPSYGYTF | TGTGCCAGCAGAGCTCAGGGGTTACCCTCCTATGGCTACACCTTC | . | TRBV6-5 | . | TRBJ1-2
CASSLETGFMNTEAFF | TGTGCCAGCAGCTTAGAAACAGGGTTTATGAACACTGAAGCTTTCTTT | . | TRBV7-9 | . | TRBJ1-1
CASSLGGATNEKLFF | TGCGCCAGCAGCTTAGGGGGGGCGACTAATGAAAAACTGTTTTTT | . | TRBV4-1 | . | TRBJ1-4
CASSYSEVNEKLFF | TGTGCCAGCAGTTACTCGGAGGTGAATGAAAAACTGTTTTTT | . | TRBV6-6 | . | TRBJ1-4
CASRAGRNNQPQHF | TGTGCCAGCAGGGCGGGACGGAACAATCAGCCCCAGCATTTT | . | TRBV2 | . | TRBJ1-5
CASSAGAGVSSYNEQFF | TGTGCCAGCAGCGCGGGGGCGGGGGTAAGCTCCTACAATGAGCAGTTCTTC | . | TRBV9 | . | TRBJ2-1
CASSYPAGGKNIQYF | TGTGCCAGCAGTTACCCGGCAGGGGGAAAAAACATTCAGTACTTC | TRBD1 | TRBV6-6 | . | TRBJ2-4
CAIASGSYEQYF | TGTGCCATAGCTAGCGGGTCCTACGAGCAGTACTTC | TRBD2 | TRBV6-6 | . | TRBJ2-7
CASRPRTSMNTGELFF | TGTGCCAGCAGACCCCGGACTAGCATGAACACCGGGGAGCTGTTTTTT | TRBD2 | TRBV28 | . | TRBJ2-2
CASSDGAGVYGYTF | TGTGCCAGCAGTGATGGGGCAGGGGTCTATGGCTACACCTTC | . | TRBV6-1 | . | TRBJ1-2
CASSLAWPSYNEQFF | TGTGCCAGCAGCTTAGCGTGGCCTAGCTACAATGAGCAGTTCTTC | . | TRBV7-8 | . | TRBJ2-1
CSAGSDTQYF | TGCAGCGCAGGGTCAGATACGCAGTATTTT | . | TRBV29-1 | . | TRBJ2-3
CATDRGDGNTIYF | TGTGCCACCGACAGGGGCGACGGAAACACCATATATTTT | TRBD1 | TRBV10-3 | . | TRBJ1-3
CASASSRQGIVAEAFF | TGTGCCAGCGCCTCATCCAGACAGGGGATTGTGGCTGAAGCTTTCTTT | TRBD1 | TRBV27 | few | TRBJ1-1
CASSPPGTGAGTGELFF | TGTGCCAGCTCACCACCTGGGACAGGGGCAGGCACCGGGGAGCTGTTTTTT | TRBD1 | TRBV18 | . | TRBJ2-2
CASSQFEGRRGVQETQYF | TGCGCCAGCAGTCAATTTGAGGGTAGGCGGGGGGTCCAAGAGACCCAGTACTTC | TRBD2 | TRBV23-1 | . | TRBJ2-5
CASSPEGAGNTIYF | TGTGCCAGCAGCCCCGAGGGGGCCGGAAACACCATATATTTT | TRBD1 | TRBV7-7 | . | TRBJ1-3
CASSVDGGTGGSGNTIYF | TGTGCCAGCAGCGTAGACGGGGGGACAGGGGGGTCAGGAAACACCATATATTTT | TRBD1 | TRBV9 | . | TRBJ1-3
CASSFSSSGNGYTF | TGTGCCAGCAGTTTTTCCTCCTCAGGGAACGGCTACACCTTC | . | TRBV27 | . | TRBJ1-2
CASSFAENTEAFF | TGTGCCAGCAGCTTTGCGGAGAACACTGAAGCTTTCTTT | . | TRBV5-6 | . | TRBJ1-1
CASSRGGVPEAFF | TGTGCCAGCAGCCGCGGAGGGGTCCCGGAAGCTTTCTTT | . | TRBV7-9 | . | TRBJ1-1
CASWAGGSTDTQYF | TGTGCCAGCTGGGCGGGGGGGAGCACAGATACGCAGTATTTT | TRBD2 | TRBV6-5 | . | TRBJ2-3
CASSRTEKETQYF | TGCGCCAGCAGCCGGACAGAAAAAGAGACCCAGTACTTC | . | TRBV5-1 | once | TRBJ2-5
CASSPGGLANYGYTF | TGTGCCAGCAGCCCGGGGGGGTTAGCTAACTATGGCTACACCTTC | . | TRBV7-9 | . | TRBJ1-2
CAWSRPGAQYNYGYTF | TGTGCCTGGAGCCGCCCTGGGGCGCAGTATAACTATGGCTACACCTTC | . | TRBV30 | few | TRBJ1-2
CASTVGGSSYEQYF | TGTGCCAGCACCGTGGGGGGATCATCCTACGAGCAGTACTTC | . | TRBV28 | . | TRBJ2-7
CASSLRGGIYNEQFF | TGTGCCAGCAGCTTGCGGGGGGGCATCTACAATGAGCAGTTCTTC | TRBD2 | TRBV7-8 | . | TRBJ2-1
CASSLGTGFNQPQHF | TGTGCCAGCAGTTTGGGGACAGGGTTCAATCAGCCCCAGCATTTT | TRBD1 | TRBV28 | . | TRBJ1-5
CAVDWTGSYEQYF | TGTGCCGTCGACTGGACAGGCTCCTACGAGCAGTACTTC | TRBD1 | TRBV6-1 | . | TRBJ2-7
CASDPGQTYEQYF | TGCGCCAGTGACCCGGGACAGACCTACGAGCAGTACTTC | TRBD1 | TRBV10-1 | few | TRBJ2-7
CASSPVGGDTDTQYF | TGCGCCAGCAGCCCTGTGGGGGGGGACACAGATACGCAGTATTTT | TRBD2 | TRBV5-1 | few | TRBJ2-3
CASSYPNGPQHF | TGTGCCAGCAGTTACCCAAACGGGCCCCAGCATTTT | . | TRBV6-6 | medium-sized | TRBJ1-5
CASSRGQYGAKNIQYF | TGTGCCAGCAGCAGGGGACAGTATGGGGCCAAAAACATTCAGTACTTC | TRBD1 | TRBV28 | . | TRBJ2-4
CASSPSGDTQYF | TGTGCCAGCTCACCCTCAGGGGATACGCAGTATTTT | . | TRBV18 | . | TRBJ2-3
CASMAGGPDTQYF | TGTGCCAGTATGGCGGGGGGGCCAGATACGCAGTATTTT | TRBD2 | TRBV28 | . | TRBJ2-3
CASSIAGWQYF | TGTGCCAGTAGTATAGCAGGTTGGCAGTATTTT | . | TRBV19 | . | TRBJ2-3
CASSSSMTSREQYF | TGTGCCAGCAGTTCCTCGATGACTAGCCGGGAGCAGTACTTC | TRBD2 | TRBV6-6 | . | TRBJ2-7
CASSVGGTGKPYGYTF | TGTGCCAGCAGCGTAGGGGGGACAGGGAAACCCTATGGCTACACCTTC | TRBD1 | TRBV9 | medium-sized | TRBJ1-2
CASSFGLGAGGTDTQYF | TGTGCCAGCAGCTTCGGCTTAGGCGCGGGGGGCACAGATACGCAGTATTTT | TRBD2 | TRBV11-1 | . | TRBJ2-3
CASSLSSARGTDTQYF | TGTGCCAGCAGCTTATCTTCGGCGAGGGGCACAGATACGCAGTATTTT | . | TRBV11-1 | . | TRBJ2-3
CASSHLRGRGGAGEQYF | TGTGCCAGCAGCCACTTACGAGGACGCGGGGGGGCCGGCGAGCAGTACTTC | TRBD2 | TRBV7-2 | . | TRBJ2-7
CASSHREVANTEAFF | TGTGCCAGCAGTCACCGGGAGGTCGCAAACACTGAAGCTTTCTTT | . | TRBV27 | . | TRBJ1-1
CAWSYGVAGPSTDTQYF | TGTGCCTGGAGCTACGGGGTAGCGGGGCCCAGCACAGATACGCAGTATTTT | TRBD2 | TRBV30 | . | TRBJ2-3
CASSPRDSSYNEQFF | TGTGCCAGCAGCCCCCGGGACTCATCCTACAATGAGCAGTTCTTC | . | TRBV7-3 | few | TRBJ2-1
CASQQRGGTDTQYF | TGTGCCAGCCAGCAACGGGGGGGCACAGATACGCAGTATTTT | TRBD2 | TRBV28 | few | TRBJ2-3
CASSLAPRGGYTF | TGCGCCAGCAGCTTGGCCCCTAGGGGGGGCTACACCTTC | . | TRBV5-1 | few | TRBJ1-2
CASSYSTAGAFF | TGTGCCAGCAGTTACTCGACAGCTGGAGCTTTCTTT | . | TRBV6-5 | . | TRBJ1-1
CASSARRSSYEQYF | TGTGCCAGCAGTGCGAGACGGAGCTCCTACGAGCAGTACTTC | . | TRBV6-4 | . | TRBJ2-7
CASSFPGERNTEAFF | TGTGCCAGCAGCTTTCCGGGGGAAAGGAACACTGAAGCTTTCTTT | . | TRBV11-1 | . | TRBJ1-1